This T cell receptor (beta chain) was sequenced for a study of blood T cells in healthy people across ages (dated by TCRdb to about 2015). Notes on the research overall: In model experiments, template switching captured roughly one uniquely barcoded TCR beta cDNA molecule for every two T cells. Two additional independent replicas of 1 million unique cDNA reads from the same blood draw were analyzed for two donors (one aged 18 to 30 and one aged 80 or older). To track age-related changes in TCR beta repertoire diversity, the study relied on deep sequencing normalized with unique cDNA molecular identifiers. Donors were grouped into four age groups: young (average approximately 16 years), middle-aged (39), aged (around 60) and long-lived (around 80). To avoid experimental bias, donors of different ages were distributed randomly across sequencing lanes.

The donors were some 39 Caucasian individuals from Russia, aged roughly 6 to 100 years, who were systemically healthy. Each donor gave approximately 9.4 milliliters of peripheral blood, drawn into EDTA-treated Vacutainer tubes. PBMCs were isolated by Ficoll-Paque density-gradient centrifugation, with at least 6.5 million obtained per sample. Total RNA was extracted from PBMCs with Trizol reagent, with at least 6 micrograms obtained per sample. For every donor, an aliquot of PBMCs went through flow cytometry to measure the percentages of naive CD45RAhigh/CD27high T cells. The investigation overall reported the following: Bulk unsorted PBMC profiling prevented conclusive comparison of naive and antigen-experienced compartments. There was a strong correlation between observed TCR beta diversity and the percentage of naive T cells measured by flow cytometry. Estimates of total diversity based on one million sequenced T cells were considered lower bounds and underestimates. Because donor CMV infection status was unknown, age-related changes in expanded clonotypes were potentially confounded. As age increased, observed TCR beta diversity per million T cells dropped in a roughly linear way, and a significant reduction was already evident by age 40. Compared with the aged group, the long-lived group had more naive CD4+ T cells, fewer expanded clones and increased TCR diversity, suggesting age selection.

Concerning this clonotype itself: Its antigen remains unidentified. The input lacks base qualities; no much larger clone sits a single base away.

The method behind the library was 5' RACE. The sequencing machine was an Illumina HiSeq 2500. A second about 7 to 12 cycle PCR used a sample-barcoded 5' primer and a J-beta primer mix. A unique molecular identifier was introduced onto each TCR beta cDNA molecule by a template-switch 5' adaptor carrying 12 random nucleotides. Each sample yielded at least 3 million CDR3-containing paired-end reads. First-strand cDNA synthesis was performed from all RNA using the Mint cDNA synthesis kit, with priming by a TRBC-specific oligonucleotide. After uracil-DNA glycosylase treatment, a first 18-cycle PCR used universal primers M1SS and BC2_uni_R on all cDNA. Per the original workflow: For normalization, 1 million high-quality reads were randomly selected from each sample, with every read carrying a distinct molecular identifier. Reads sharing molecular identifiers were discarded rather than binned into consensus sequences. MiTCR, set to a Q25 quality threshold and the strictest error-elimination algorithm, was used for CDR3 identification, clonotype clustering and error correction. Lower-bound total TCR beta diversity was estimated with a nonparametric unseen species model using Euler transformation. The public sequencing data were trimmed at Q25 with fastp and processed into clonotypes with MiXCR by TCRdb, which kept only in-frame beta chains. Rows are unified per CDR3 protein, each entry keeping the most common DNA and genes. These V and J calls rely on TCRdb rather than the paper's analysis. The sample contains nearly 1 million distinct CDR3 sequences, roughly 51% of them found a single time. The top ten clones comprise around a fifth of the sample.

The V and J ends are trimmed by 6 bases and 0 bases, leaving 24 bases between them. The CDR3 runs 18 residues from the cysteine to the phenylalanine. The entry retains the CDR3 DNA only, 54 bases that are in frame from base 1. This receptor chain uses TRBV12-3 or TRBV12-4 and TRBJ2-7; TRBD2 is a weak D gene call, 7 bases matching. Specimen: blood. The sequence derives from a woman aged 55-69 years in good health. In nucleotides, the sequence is TGTGCCAGCAGCCCTCAGGAGTGGGGGGGCCTAAGCTCCTACGAGCAGTACTTC. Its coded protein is CASSPQEWGGLSSYEQYF.